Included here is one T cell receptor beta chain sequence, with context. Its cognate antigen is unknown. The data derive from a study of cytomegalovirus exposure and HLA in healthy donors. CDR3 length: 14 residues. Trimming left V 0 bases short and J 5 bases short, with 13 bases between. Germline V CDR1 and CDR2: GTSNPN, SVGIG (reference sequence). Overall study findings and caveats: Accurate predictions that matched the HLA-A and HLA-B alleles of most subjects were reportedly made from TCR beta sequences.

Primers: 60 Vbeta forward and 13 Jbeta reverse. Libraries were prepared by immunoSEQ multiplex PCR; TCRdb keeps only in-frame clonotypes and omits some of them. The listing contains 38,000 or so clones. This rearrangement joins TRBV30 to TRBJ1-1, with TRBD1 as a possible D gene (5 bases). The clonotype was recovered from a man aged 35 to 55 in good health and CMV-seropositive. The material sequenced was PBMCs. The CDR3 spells CAWSVQGGRTEAFF. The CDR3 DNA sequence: TGTGCCTGGAGTGTGCAGGGTGGGCGGACTGAAGCTTTCTTT.